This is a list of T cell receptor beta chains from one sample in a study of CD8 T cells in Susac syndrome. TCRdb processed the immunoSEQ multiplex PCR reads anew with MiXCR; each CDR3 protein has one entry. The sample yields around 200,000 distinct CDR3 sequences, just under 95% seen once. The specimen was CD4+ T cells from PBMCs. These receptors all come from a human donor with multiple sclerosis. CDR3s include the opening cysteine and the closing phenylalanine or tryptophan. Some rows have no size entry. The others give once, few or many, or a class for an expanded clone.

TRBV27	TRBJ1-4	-	CASRGWGQGYEKLFF
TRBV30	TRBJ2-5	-	CAWSAPRDRGQETQYF
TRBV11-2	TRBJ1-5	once	CASSLDRLEPPQHF
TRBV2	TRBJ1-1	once	CASSLRTGQGAEAFF
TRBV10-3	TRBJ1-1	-	CAISDGFLLNTEAFF
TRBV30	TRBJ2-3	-	CAWSSAADTQYF
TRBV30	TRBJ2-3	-	CAAVWGSTDTQYF
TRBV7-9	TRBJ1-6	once	CASGPDRAGGSPLHF
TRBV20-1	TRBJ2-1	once	CSAIGLAGGRSYNEQFF
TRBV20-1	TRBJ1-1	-	CSAPTGGNTEAFF
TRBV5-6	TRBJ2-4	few	CASSSTVAKNIQYF
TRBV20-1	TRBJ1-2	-	CSASLTPSGYTF
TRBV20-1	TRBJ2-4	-	CSARMRGAKNIQYF
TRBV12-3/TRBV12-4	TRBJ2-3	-	CASSRSHDTQYF
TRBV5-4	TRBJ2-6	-	CASSQTDSGANVLTF
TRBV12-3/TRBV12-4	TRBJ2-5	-	CASSPAGGRGETQYF
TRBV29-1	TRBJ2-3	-	CSTDSNSDTQYF
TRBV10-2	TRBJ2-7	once	CASSDRREQYF
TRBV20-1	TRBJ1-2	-	CSGGSGPVIGYTF
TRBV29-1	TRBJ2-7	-	CSVEVGGIYEQYF
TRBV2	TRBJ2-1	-	CASSAGQGANEQFF
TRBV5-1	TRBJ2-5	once	CASSPGTGARETQYF
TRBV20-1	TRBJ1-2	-	CSVGRSLHGYTF